What follows are 29 T cell receptor beta chains derived from one specimen sequenced in a study of shared clonotypes between healthy human individuals. Sequencing used immunoSEQ multiplex PCR; TCRdb keeps in-frame clones, though not all of them. The table includes 500,000 or so clones, approximately 94% detected once. The sequenced material came from naive CD4+ T cells sorted from blood. Subset: CD45RA+ positively selected. The source of these receptors is a woman under 40 in good health.

The chain uses TRBV28 and TRBJ2-7; no reliable D call. The CDR3 covers 14 residues. The germline CDR1 and CDR2 sequences are MDHEN and SYDVKM. The ends were cut back, 2 bases at V and 8 bases at J, with 16 bases in the middle. This CDR3 is CASSLGSKHRKQYF. DNA for the CDR3: TGTGCCAGCAGTTTAGGCAGCAAGCATCGGAAGCAGTACTTC. The full variable domain, rest sourced from reference TRBV28 and TRBJ2-7, is DVKVTQSSRYLVKRTGEKVFLECVQDMDHENMFWYRQDPGLGLRLIYFSYDVKMKEKGDIPEGYSVSREKKERFSLILESASTNQTSMYLCASSLGSKHRKQYFGPGTRLTVT.

The chain recombines TRBV5-1 with TRBJ2-2; D perhaps matches TRBD1 (5 bases). This CDR3 region has 17 residues. Trimming shortened V by 4 bases and J by 1 base, and 17 bases separated the two germline ends. CDR1 and CDR2 (germline): SGHRS, YFSETQ. The CDR3 DNA reads as TGCGCCAGCAGCGTTACCCGGACAAGCCTGAACACCGGGGAGCTGTTTTTT. The encoded protein is CASSVTRTSLNTGELFF.

This clone appeared once. This chain links TRBV6-1 with TRBJ1-5; no firm D call. With 6 bases removed from V and 3 bases from J, the gap between germline ends came to 15 bases. This CDR3 is built from 15 residues. Germline V CDR1 and CDR2: MNHNS, SASEGT. Here the CDR3 DNA reads TGTGCCAGCAGCCCAACGTGGGGAACCAATCAGCCCCAGCATTTT. Residues: CASSPTWGTNQPQHF.

The CDR3 here is CAWNGAETQYF. In nucleotides, the CDR3 is TGTGCCTGGAACGGGGCAGAGACCCAGTACTTC. The J gene is TRBJ2-5, the V gene TRBV30; D is perhaps TRBD1 or TRBD2 (5 bases each). Germline CDR1 is GTSNPN and CDR2 is SVGIG (reference sequence). This CDR3 has 11 residues. Trimming left V 4 bases short and J 4 bases short, with 7 bases between.

This sequence joins TRBV28 and TRBJ1-1; 9 bases line up with TRBD1. The CDR3 is 13 amino acids. Trimming took 4 bases from V and 11 from J; bases not matched to a gene: 8. CDR1 MDHEN and CDR2 SYDVKM come from the germline V gene. CDR3 residues: CASSYKYRGRAFF. CDR3 sequence (DNA): TGTGCCAGCAGTTATAAATACAGGGGGCGGGCTTTCTTT.

The chain is built from TRBV7-8 and TRBJ2-2; a possible D gene is TRBD1 (6 bases). V lost 1 base and J 3 bases, leaving 15 bases between the germline ends. CDR1 is SGHVS and CDR2 is FQNEAQ in the germline V gene. This CDR3 comprises 17 residues. This CDR3 reads CASSLELPDRHTGELFF. As DNA, the CDR3 is TGTGCCAGCAGCTTAGAGTTACCGGACAGACACACCGGGGAGCTGTTTTTT.

V gene TRBV14 combines with J gene TRBJ1-4, with TRBD1 as a possible D gene (5 bases). Germline V gene lookup returns CDR1 SGHDN and CDR2 FVKESK. The CDR3 covers 12 residues. V lost 5 bases and J lost 10, with 11 bases in between. The chain's CDR3 is CASSFLQGKLFF. Here the CDR3 DNA reads TGTGCCAGCAGCTTCCTCCAGGGAAAACTGTTTTTT.

The chain couples TRBV4-1 to TRBJ2-2; TRBD1 aligns across 7 bases. This CDR3 spans 15 amino acids. The germline V gene encodes CDR1 MGHRA and CDR2 YSYEKL. V was clipped by 4 bases and J by 0 bases; unmatched bases: 2. Written as DNA, the CDR3 is TGCGCCAGCAGCCTCGGGACAGCGAACACCGGGGAGCTGTTTTTT. Its translation is CASSLGTANTGELFF.

The chain couples TRBV20-1 to TRBJ2-1; D gene ambiguous. Trimming removed 4 bases at V and 4 bases at J, with 5 bases between. In germline, CDR1 is DFQATT, CDR2 SNEGSKA (reference sequence). The CDR3 spans 11 residues. Written as DNA, the CDR3 is TGCAGTGCTAAGGGTTACAATGAGCAGTTCTTC. This gives the protein CSAKGYNEQFF.

The chain is built from TRBV27 and TRBJ1-2; a weak D match, TRBD1 (6 bases). V dropped 2 bases and J dropped 7 bases, with 8 bases sitting between them. CDR3 length equals 12 residues. Germline V CDR1 and CDR2: MNHEY, SMNVEV (reference sequence). CDR3 sequence: CASSLQGSGYTF. In DNA, the CDR3 is TGTGCCAGCAGTTTACAGGGGTCTGGCTACACCTTC.

The gene calls are TRBV7-8 and TRBJ2-2; 11 positions agree with TRBD2. V was clipped by 6 bases and J by 4 bases; unmatched bases: 7. CDR1 is SGHVS, CDR2 FQNEAQ, per germline. This CDR3 spans 16 amino acids. The chain's CDR3 is CASRYQTSGTTGELFF. Written as DNA, the CDR3 is TGTGCCAGCAGATACCAGACTAGCGGGACCACCGGGGAGCTGTTTTTT.

The chain recombines TRBV18 with TRBJ2-5; 12 bases are a match to TRBD2. Germline lookup yields CDR1 KGHSH and CDR2 LQKENI. V was clipped by 3 bases and J by 3 bases; unmatched bases: 5. This CDR3 is 16 amino acids long. CDR3 amino acids: CASSPVLAGGEETQYF. The DNA of the CDR3 is TGTGCCAGCTCACCGGTACTAGCGGGAGGAGAAGAGACCCAGTACTTC.

The chain is built from TRBV5-1 and TRBJ2-1; the match to TRBD2 covers 8 bases. The V segment lost 3 bases and the J segment 4 bases; nucleotides outside the gene matches: 6. The CDR3 extends over 15 amino acids. The V gene's germline CDR1 is SGHRS and CDR2 YFSETQ. The CDR3 loop is CASSSSPGGYNEQFF. In DNA, the CDR3 is TGCGCCAGCAGCTCGAGTCCGGGAGGGTACAATGAGCAGTTCTTC.

The chain recombines TRBV10-2 with TRBJ2-2; weak D call: TRBD1 (5 bases). This CDR3 spans 21 amino acids. Trimming left V 5 bases short and J 0 bases short, with 28 bases between. Germline values: CDR1 WSHSY, CDR2 SAAADI. As DNA, the CDR3 is TGCGCCAGCAGTCCTTTTAGGGGCGACTCCAATTTTGGCCCGAACACCGGGGAGCTGTTTTTT. Protein: CASSPFRGDSNFGPNTGELFF.

This clone was seen once. This chain uses TRBV27 with TRBJ2-7; a weak D match, TRBD1 (6 bases). This CDR3 comprises 13 residues. V dropped 6 bases and J dropped 6 bases, with 15 bases sitting between them. CDR1 MNHEY and CDR2 SMNVEV come from the germline V gene (reference sequence). CDR3 nucleotide sequence: TGTGCCAGCAGCACCTGGGGGCAGTTCGAGCAGTACTTC. It specifies CASSTWGQFEQYF.

The CDR3 region is CASSLVGQATYNEQFF. The CDR3 nucleotides are TGTGCCAGCAGCTTAGTGGGACAGGCGACCTACAATGAGCAGTTCTTC. The rearrangement uses TRBV11-2 and TRBJ2-1, with 8 bases aligning to TRBD1. With 1 base clipped from V and 2 bases from J, the junction kept 4 bases outside the gene matches. The CDR3 is 16 residues long. Germline-derived CDR1 and CDR2 are SGHAT and FQNNGV.

This clone was counted once. This chain links TRBV18 with TRBJ2-7; D not certain. Germline-derived CDR1 and CDR2 are KGHSH and LQKENI. The V gene lost 0 bases and the J gene lost 3 bases, with 12 bases spanning the gap. CDR3 length equals 15 residues. CDR3 protein: CASSPPGLGNYEQYF. The CDR3 DNA reads as TGTGCCAGCTCACCACCGGGGTTAGGGAACTACGAGCAGTACTTC.

The chain joins TRBV5-1 to TRBJ2-3; a possible D gene is TRBD2 (5 bases). The length of the CDR3 is 14 residues. Germline CDR1 SGHRS, CDR2 YFSETQ. Trimming pared 1 base from V and 5 bases from J, leaving 11 bases between. CDR3 residues: CASSLTLAQDTQYF. The CDR3 coding sequence is TGCGCCAGCAGCTTGACCCTAGCCCAAGATACGCAGTATTTT.

About this clone itself: The same CDR3 is also encoded by other DNA sequences in this sample. The rearrangement joins TRBV5-1 to TRBJ2-1; D possibly matches TRBD1 or TRBD2 (5 bases each). Deletions cut 0 bases from V and 5 bases from J, with 9 bases between. From germline, CDR1 is SGHRS and CDR2 YFSETQ. This CDR3 comprises 14 residues. The CDR3 region is CASSLAGPDNEQFF. CDR3 nucleotides: TGCGCCAGCAGCTTGGCGGGACCCGACAATGAGCAGTTCTTC.

The chain links TRBV9 to TRBJ2-5, with 8 bases matching TRBD2. The last part of the DNA fits TRBJ2-7 better; the J call may be wrong. The CDR3 is 13 residues long. CDR1 is SGDLS and CDR2 is YYNGEE in the germline V gene. CDR3 bases: TGTGCCAGCAGCGGGACTAGCAGCTACGAGCAGTACTTC. Its protein product is CASSGTSSYEQYF.

This clone appeared a few times. This chain links TRBV10-1 with TRBJ2-7; maybe TRBD1 (5 bases). CDR1 WNHNN and CDR2 SYGVQD come from the germline V gene (reference sequence). The V and J ends lost 0 bases and 4 bases respectively, with 13 bases between them. This CDR3 contains 15 residues. The CDR3 sequence is CASSESVGVIYEQYF. CDR3 coding DNA: TGCGCCAGCAGTGAGTCCGTAGGGGTGATATACGAGCAGTACTTC.

CDR3 protein: CASSLGTDYTDTQYF. Written as DNA, the CDR3 is TGTGCCAGCAGCCTAGGGACAGACTACACAGATACGCAGTATTTT. This chain connects TRBV11-1 to TRBJ2-3; 7 bases map to TRBD1. CDR1 SGHAT and CDR2 FQDESV come from the germline V gene (reference sequence). V lost 5 bases to trimming and J lost 2 bases; unmatched junction nucleotides: 7. This CDR3 is built from 15 residues.

The J gene is TRBJ2-1, the V gene TRBV28, with D possibly matching TRBD2 (11 bases). The V gene lost 2 bases and the J gene lost 15 bases, with 29 bases spanning the gap. From germline, CDR1 is MDHEN and CDR2 SYDVKM. The CDR3 length is 17 residues. The CDR3 protein is CASSLATGGLASGRRFF. The DNA of the CDR3 is TGTGCCAGCAGTTTAGCGACAGGGGGCTTGGCTAGCGGGAGGAGGTTCTTC.

The gene calls are TRBV4-1 and TRBJ2-2; a possible D gene is TRBD2 (6 bases). Between the trimmed V and J ends, which lost 2 bases and 4 bases, there was a span of 17 bases. In germline, CDR1 is MGHRA, CDR2 YSYEKL. This CDR3 is 17 amino acids long. CDR3 residues: CASSQPPLGGVTGELFF. CDR3 coding DNA: TGCGCCAGCAGCCAACCCCCCCTGGGGGGAGTCACCGGGGAGCTGTTTTTT.

This clone was recorded only once. V usage is TRBV29-1 and J usage is TRBJ1-1; 11 bases agree with TRBD1. CDR1 is SQVTM, CDR2 ANQGSEA, per germline. J gave up 8 bases and V 7 bases, and 9 bases lay outside the gene matches. This CDR3 is 13 amino acids long. The CDR3 sequence: CSARTGGAVEAFF. In nucleotides, the CDR3 is TGCAGCGCCAGGACAGGGGGCGCGGTAGAAGCTTTCTTT.

This rearrangement joins TRBV2 to TRBJ2-7, with TRBD1 matching 9 bases. V was clipped by 4 bases and J by 4 bases; unmatched bases: 5. This CDR3 has 14 amino acids. Germline values: CDR1 SNHLY, CDR2 FYNNEI. The CDR3 is CASSVQGALYEQYF. DNA for the CDR3: TGTGCCAGCAGTGTACAGGGGGCTCTGTACGAGCAGTACTTC.

This chain joins TRBV30 and TRBJ2-7; TRBD2 matches at 8 bases. The V and J ends lost 0 bases and 3 bases, in that order; junction bases with no gene match: 10. The length of the CDR3 is 16 residues. CDR1 is GTSNPN and CDR2 is SVGIG in the germline V gene (reference sequence). The CDR3, as DNA: TGTGCCTGGAGTGTACTTTCTGGACTAGCAGGCTACGAGCAGTACTTC. Amino acids: CAWSVLSGLAGYEQYF.

This sequence joins TRBV5-1 and TRBJ2-3; 7 positions agree with TRBD2. CDR3 length equals 14 residues. Germline assignment: CDR1 SGHRS and CDR2 YFSETQ. Trimming cost V 2 bases and J 1 base; bases outside gene matches: 1. DNA of the CDR3: TGCGCCAGCAGCTTTACTAGCGGCACAGATACGCAGTATTTT. Its protein product is CASSFTSGTDTQYF.

The V and J genes are TRBV19 and TRBJ2-3; a possible D gene is TRBD2 (7 bases). The CDR3 runs 16 residues. Germline loops: CDR1 LNHDA, CDR2 SQIVND (reference sequence). V was shortened by 6 bases and J by 4 bases, with 20 bases between the two germline ends. The CDR3 sequence is CASSPGRDIVSDTQYF. The CDR3 coding sequence is TGTGCCAGTAGCCCGGGGAGGGACATTGTATCAGATACGCAGTATTTT.